This T cell receptor beta chain derives from a study of shared clonotypes between healthy human individuals. As for this clone: Its cognate antigen is unknown.

The method was immunoSEQ multiplex PCR; TCRdb's version includes in-frame clones alone and lacks a portion of them. The sample lists about 1,800,000 clones, about 95% occurring once. Overall study findings and caveats: Naive subsets typically showed greater estimated richness than memory subsets.

Naive CD8 cells lacked CD45RO and underwent positive selection for CCR7, leaving out terminally differentiated effector memory CD45RA+ cells. Germline loops: CDR1 SNHLY, CDR2 FYNNEI. Trimming cost V 2 bases and J 4 bases; bases outside gene matches: 17. This CDR3 comprises 19 residues. The rearrangement joins TRBV2 to TRBJ2-5, with 9 bases aligning to TRBD2. The sequencing input was naive CD8+ T cells sorted from blood. The origin of this receptor is a young man in good health. The CDR3 bases are TGTGCCAGCAGTGAATTCGAGGGGCGGGAGGGTCCCGTGGTAGAGACCCAGTACTTC. It codes for CASSEFEGREGPVVETQYF.